The clone carrying this TCR beta chain has more than one count but fewer than ten. Its matching antigen is unknown. PCR primers comprised 60 Vbeta and 13 Jbeta primers. The assay was immunoSEQ multiplex PCR, and TCRdb's table has in-frame clones only and misses some. The table has roughly 150,000 clones, about 72% seen once. This specimen comes from a study of cytomegalovirus exposure and HLA in healthy donors. Study-level findings and limits: Specific recognition of CMV antigens was confirmed in vitro for three chains (all CMV-associated). Most of the CMV-associated TCR beta chains (in a later analysis) appeared to be HLA-restricted. In an earlier analysis, most TCR beta V segments were productive about 87% or about 30% of the time.

Germline V gene sequence: CDR1 SGHNT, CDR2 YENEEA. The CDR3 runs 14 residues. V was shortened by 1 base and J by 2 bases, with 9 bases between the two germline ends. The sequence was collected from a male donor in good health and CMV-seronegative. V usage is TRBV11-3 and J usage is TRBJ2-7; no firm D call. The sequenced sample was PBMCs. The DNA for the CDR3 is TGTGCCAGCAGCTTAGGCCGCGGAGCCTACGAGCAGTACTTC. Translation gives CASSLGRGAYEQYF.